The rows below give T cell receptor beta chains drawn from one sample of a study of blood T cell repertoires in COVID-19. Sequenced by immunoSEQ multiplex PCR; TCRdb stores in-frame clones only, minus some. The table includes a few hundred thousand clones, 85% detected once. Input material: peripheral blood. Receptors were obtained from a woman younger than 35 with acute or convalescent COVID-19. Each CDR3 is given with its conserved first and last residue. Each record gives: V gene, J gene, CDR3 protein.

TRBV19	TRBJ2-7	CASRFSGRGELSYEQYF
TRBV27	TRBJ1-2	CASSFPQGYGYTF
TRBV5-1	TRBJ1-3	CASSLDDSFSRNTIYF
TRBV7-3	TRBJ2-5	CASSLVQGQETQYF
TRBV6-5	TRBJ1-3	CATRTGEGNTIYF
TRBV6-5	TRBJ2-5	CASLKGQGQETQYF
TRBV5-6	TRBJ1-5	CASSRGLNSNQPQHF
TRBV5-4	TRBJ1-2	CASSFGGSSYGYTF
TRBV7-2	TRBJ2-7	CASSLDRSSYEQYF
TRBV9	TRBJ1-5	CASSAGQGDGQPQHF
TRBV27	TRBJ2-1	CASSNPDGVSYNEQFF
TRBV29-1	TRBJ2-5	CSVSGLAAFQETQYF
TRBV24-1	TRBJ2-7	CATSAPDRSYEQYF
TRBV27	TRBJ1-2	CASSLQGARSGYTF
TRBV7-9	TRBJ1-2	CASSLGAGAEYGYTF
TRBV11-2	TRBJ2-7	CASSFEQGLAYEQYF
TRBV30	TRBJ2-7	CAWSRKRTSGASYEQYF
TRBV5-5	TRBJ1-3	CASSSQAGLTLAGTIYF
TRBV19	TRBJ2-7	CASSKVPGTIIGEQYF
TRBV5-1	TRBJ1-1	CASSLVQGVNTEAFF
TRBV2	TRBJ1-4	CASSGVGLAEKLFF
TRBV5-1	TRBJ2-2	CASSLGSLEAGELFF
TRBV19	TRBJ2-1	CASSNRTGRNYNEQFF
TRBV6-4	TRBJ2-2	CASSDGSGRGELFF
TRBV7-2	TRBJ2-7	CASSLVGTSGGPPYEQYF
TRBV6-5	TRBJ1-2	CASSLQGAYGYTF
TRBV7-7	TRBJ2-1	CASSPSAGGANEQFF
TRBV2	TRBJ2-1	CATEAPQGVIINEQFF
TRBV20-1	TRBJ2-2	CSASGKDREHTGELFF
TRBV5-1	TRBJ1-1	CASSLAGFTNTEAFF
TRBV3-1/TRBV3-2	TRBJ2-1	CASSQAGLVKFF
TRBV2	TRBJ1-1	CASNNRENTEAFF
TRBV10-2	TRBJ1-6	CASSDNYNSPLHF
TRBV6-5	TRBJ2-7	CASRTPSYEQYF
TRBV5-1	TRBJ2-3	CASSFPGTDTQYF
TRBV5-1	TRBJ2-7	CASQMAPLAGVYEQYF
TRBV2	TRBJ1-5	CASSEDREPQPQHF
TRBV28	TRBJ2-1	CASSLSGSRVGEQFF
TRBV6-5	TRBJ1-1	CATRTGSYTEAFF
TRBV24-1	TRBJ2-1	CATSEGTVNEQFF
TRBV27	TRBJ2-5	CASRKTGFQETQYF
TRBV5-1	TRBJ1-2	CASSPTLREGSYGYTF
TRBV10-2	TRBJ1-5	CASRDSNSNQPQHF
TRBV10-3	TRBJ1-5	CAIRPGQGLNQPQHF
TRBV6-1	TRBJ2-1	CASSEREEREQFF
TRBV19	TRBJ1-1	CASSIWTRRDTEAFF
TRBV19	TRBJ2-5	CASKRTLLGTQYF
TRBV6-2/TRBV6-3	TRBJ1-4	CASSLKTGVEEKLFF
TRBV28	TRBJ2-3	CASSRIPSGTDISQYF
TRBV30	TRBJ1-6	CALIKDRLMGSPLHF
TRBV6-5	TRBJ1-2	CASSPTGNYGYTF
TRBV3-1/TRBV3-2	TRBJ1-4	CASSQDNGKLFF
TRBV18	TRBJ2-7	CASSPPSGGYEQYF